Each of the 18 T cell receptor beta chains below was sequenced from the same sample in a study of graft-versus-host responses after intestinal transplantation. Antigens of these TCRs are unknown. Data came from immunoSEQ multiplex PCR; TCRdb stores just in-frame clones and leaves some out. The sample carries more than 100,000 clones, around 95% recorded once. Specimen: unstimulated CD8+ T cells sorted from spleen or lymph node cells, collected before intestinal transplant. The receptors here all came from a human donor who received an intestinal transplant.

The gene calls are TRBV5-1 and TRBJ1-1; D unclear. With 4 bases removed from V and 5 bases from J, the gap between germline ends came to 9 bases. Germline CDR1 SGHRS, CDR2 YFSETQ. The CDR3 covers 12 residues. CDR3 sequence (DNA): TGCGCCAGCAGCCTCTCGAGAACTGAAGCTTTCTTT. It is translated as CASSLSRTEAFF.

The V gene is TRBV28, the J gene TRBJ2-1; 12 bases map to TRBD2. This CDR3 comprises 14 residues. Germline lookup yields CDR1 MDHEN and CDR2 SYDVKM. Trimming at V came to 11 bases and at J to 5 bases, leaving 7 bases not matched to a gene. CDR3 DNA sequence: TGTGCCGCTAGCGGGAGGGCCGGGAACAATGAGCAGTTCTTC. Translation: CAASGRAGNNEQFF.

The chain combines TRBV15 with TRBJ2-7; 8 positions agree with TRBD1. Germline assignment: CDR1 LNHNV and CDR2 YYDKDF (reference sequence). The J segment lost 3 bases and the V segment lost 2 bases, leaving 3 bases of the junction unmatched. The CDR3 sequence is 14 residues long. CDR3 coding DNA: TGTGCCACCAGCAGATCCGGACAGGGCTACGAGCAGTACTTC. This codes for CATSRSGQGYEQYF.

The chain links TRBV9 to TRBJ1-2; tentatively, D is TRBD1 (6 bases). The germline CDR1 and CDR2 sequences are SGDLS and YYNGEE. The CDR3 extends over 15 amino acids. Trimming left V 4 bases short and J 2 bases short, with 15 bases between. CDR3 amino acids: CASSSEGGVNYGYTF. CDR3 nucleotides: TGTGCCAGCAGCTCAGAGGGGGGTGTCAACTATGGCTACACCTTC.

The chain combines TRBV28 with TRBJ2-6; D is ambiguous. This CDR3 has 18 amino acids. Germline values: CDR1 MDHEN, CDR2 SYDVKM. V was pared by 8 bases and J by 0 bases, with 20 bases between. The CDR3 region has the DNA TGTGCCAGCCGCCAAAGAGAACCGCCCCGCTCTGGGGCCAACGTCCTGACTTTC. Protein: CASRQREPPRSGANVLTF.

The chain combines TRBV30 with TRBJ2-7, with TRBD1 identical over 9 bases. J was trimmed by 4 bases and V by 0 bases; bases with no gene match: 10. Germline CDR1 reads GTSNPN; CDR2 reads SVGIG (reference sequence). This CDR3 has 16 amino acids. In DNA form, the CDR3 reads TGTGCCTGGAGTGTAGGCCGGGACAGGGATGGATACGAGCAGTACTTC. Protein sequence: CAWSVGRDRDGYEQYF. The whole variable domain, filled in from reference TRBV30 and TRBJ2-7, reads SQTIHQWPATLVQPVGSPLSLECTVEGTSNPNLYWYRQAAGRGLQLLFYSVGIGQISSEVPQNLSASRPQDRQFILSSKKLLLSDSGFYLCAWSVGRDRDGYEQYFGPGTRLTVT.

The chain joins TRBV28 to TRBJ2-1; unclear D gene. Trimming stripped 6 bases from V and 2 bases from J, with 17 bases between. This CDR3 is built from 16 residues. Germline CDR1 MDHEN, CDR2 SYDVKM. The CDR3 DNA reads as TGTGCCAGCAGCCCTGCCGGCTACCACCCCTACAATGAGCAGTTCTTC. It is translated as CASSPAGYHPYNEQFF.

The chain carries TRBV6-5 and TRBJ2-7; 9 bases are shared with TRBD2. V lost 5 bases, J lost 4 bases, and 9 bases stayed unmatched. Germline-derived CDR1 and CDR2 are MNHEY and SVGAGI. The CDR3 extends over 15 amino acids. In DNA, the CDR3 is TGTGCCAGCAGTGCGGGAGGGCCGGCGTGGTACGAGCAGTACTTC. Its protein product is CASSAGGPAWYEQYF.

Here the CDR3 reads CASSPLGETQYF. CDR3 nucleotide sequence: TGTGCCAGCAGTCCCCTCGGAGAGACCCAGTACTTC. The chain employs TRBV28 and TRBJ2-5; D not resolved. Germline lookup yields CDR1 MDHEN and CDR2 SYDVKM. CDR3 length equals 12 residues. V shed 5 bases and J shed 4 bases, with 8 bases lying between them.

V is TRBV7-6 and J is TRBJ1-1; D is undetermined. The V gene lost 5 bases and the J gene lost 1 base, with 11 bases spanning the gap. The CDR3 contains 14 residues. Germline V gene lookup returns CDR1 SGHVS and CDR2 FNYEAQ. The DNA for the CDR3 is TGTGCCAGCAGCCTAACGACAAGGAACACTGAAGCTTTCTTT. Translated, it gives CASSLTTRNTEAFF.

V usage is TRBV10-1 and J usage is TRBJ2-7, with 11 positions matching TRBD2. Trimming cost V 6 bases and J 0 bases; bases outside gene matches: 7. CDR3 length equals 16 residues. Germline-derived CDR1 and CDR2 are WNHNN and SYGVQD (reference sequence). The CDR3 sequence: CASRTGLAGHSYEQYF. CDR3 nucleotide sequence: TGCGCCAGCAGGACCGGACTAGCGGGTCACTCCTACGAGCAGTACTTC.

The chain couples TRBV7-8 to TRBJ2-1; weak D call: TRBD2 (6 bases). From germline, CDR1 is SGHVS and CDR2 FQNEAQ. Trimming cost V 1 base and J 4 bases, with 8 bases left between them. This CDR3 comprises 14 residues. CDR3 region: CASSLGGTYNEQFF. The CDR3 nucleotides are TGTGCCAGCAGCTTAGGGGGGACTTACAATGAGCAGTTCTTC.

The chain carries TRBV10-2 and TRBJ2-1, with 10 bases fitting TRBD2. The germline CDR1 and CDR2 sequences are WSHSY and SAAADI. CDR3 length equals 15 residues. Losses at the gene ends were 9 bases for V and 8 bases for J; bases not matched to a gene: 13. CDR3 sequence reads: CASAIIAGGRDEQFF. The DNA for the CDR3 is TGCGCCAGTGCTATCATAGCGGGAGGTAGAGATGAGCAGTTCTTC.

In this sample, this clone turned up once. V usage is TRBV19 and J usage is TRBJ2-5, with 8 nucleotides matching TRBD1. J was trimmed by 2 bases and V by 6 bases; bases with no gene match: 2. The CDR3 sequence is 13 residues long. Germline values: CDR1 LNHDA, CDR2 SQIVND (reference sequence). Here the CDR3 DNA reads TGTGCCAGTAGCAGGGGGCGGCAAGAGACCCAGTACTTC. Protein sequence: CASSRGRQETQYF.

The V call is TRBV30, the J call TRBJ2-1; D is perhaps TRBD2 (5 bases). This CDR3 is 15 amino acids long. Per germline, CDR1 GTSNPN and CDR2 SVGIG (reference sequence). The V end was cut by 0 bases, the J end by 0 bases, with 9 bases between. CDR3 sequence (DNA): TGTGCCTGGAGTGTCTTGGGAGTCTCCTACAATGAGCAGTTCTTC. Encoded protein: CAWSVLGVSYNEQFF.

The V call is TRBV18, the J call TRBJ2-7; 15 bases fit TRBD2. The germline V gene has CDR1 KGHSH and CDR2 LQKENI. This CDR3 region has 17 residues. V trimming: 2 bases; J trimming: 7 bases; junction bases outside the gene matches: 9. CDR3 in DNA: TGTGCCAGCTCACCATCCGGACTAGCGGGAGGGGTCGAAGAGCAGTACTTC. It specifies CASSPSGLAGGVEEQYF.

Concerning this clone itself: One end of the junction fails to match germline, which may point to a read error. The V and J genes are TRBV6-5 and TRBJ2-1; 12 positions match TRBD2. The CDR3 loop spans 16 amino acids. The germline V gene encodes CDR1 MNHEY and CDR2 SVGAGI. Here the CDR3 DNA reads TGTGCCAGCGGTTACTCAGGGACTAGCGGGCGCAATGAGCAGTTCTTC. This codes for CASGYSGTSGRNEQFF.

The chain has TRBV10-3 and TRBJ1-1; perhaps TRBD1 as D (5 bases). This CDR3 region has 16 residues. Trimming removed 2 bases at V and 3 bases at J, with 16 bases between. The germline V gene has CDR1 ENHRY and CDR2 SYGVKD. As DNA, the CDR3 is TGTGCCATCAGTGAGAAAGGTCGGGGGAGTTACACTGAAGCTTTCTTT. Its protein is CAISEKGRGSYTEAFF.